This T cell receptor beta chain derives from a study of metastatic and nonmetastatic thyroid tumors. Whole-study context: From malignant and benign thyroid patients, repertoires in blood and in tumor or nodule tissue were compared. General observations from the study: Patients with malignant thyroid tumors reportedly had significantly higher TCR beta diversity than those with benign nodules, in blood and tumor.

This clone was found many times. Its antigen is undetermined. Every patient underwent thyroid surgery untreated. Using MiXCR, TCRdb reanalyzed the PCR reads. The sample yields 25,000 to 35,000 clones, roughly 3.7% seen once. The CDR3 is made up of 14 amino acids. V was trimmed by 5 bases and J by 2 bases, leaving 11 bases between them. Looked up from germline, CDR1 is MGHDK and CDR2 is SYGVNS. Sequenced sample: blood. The V gene is TRBV25-1, the J gene TRBJ2-3, with a weak D call TRBD2 (5 bases). The sequence came from a female donor with papillary thyroid cancer or a benign thyroid nodule (not recorded which). Some clones in this sample may be carry-over from other donors' samples. The CDR3 nucleotides read TGTGCCAGCAGTTCTGGCGGGCTCACAGATACGCAGTATTTT. Protein sequence: CASSSGGLTDTQYF.